The next 24 T cell receptor beta chains were all read from a single sample in a study of control samples from healthy donors and cancer patients. Clones were sequenced by immunoSEQ multiplex PCR, and TCRdb holds only the in-frame ones, with some missing. The sample yields some 140,000 clones, roughly 92% seen once. Material: blood. The receptor set was obtained from a man younger than 40 in good health.

V and J are TRBV19 and TRBJ1-5; no definite D call. Germline V lookup: CDR1 LNHDA, CDR2 SQIVND (reference sequence). This CDR3 is 14 amino acids long. Deletions cut 3 bases from V and 5 bases from J, with 11 bases between. The CDR3, as DNA: TGTGCCAGTAGTATTTCCGGGTTTGATCAGCCCCAGCATTTT. Translation: CASSISGFDQPQHF.

CDR3 coding DNA: TGTGCCAGTAGTGCGGAGGCGAAGCAGTTCTTC. Translation gives CASSAEAKQFF. The chain links TRBV19 to TRBJ2-1, with D tentatively TRBD2 (5 bases). Between the trimmed V and J ends, which lost 5 bases and 11 bases, there was a span of 10 bases. CDR1 is LNHDA and CDR2 is SQIVND in the germline V gene (reference sequence). This CDR3 is built from 11 residues. The full variable domain, rest sourced from reference TRBV19 and TRBJ2-1, is DGGITQSPKYLFRKEGQNVTLSCEQNLNHDAMYWYRQDPGQGLRLIYYSQIVNDFQKGDIAEGYSVSREKKESFPLTVTSAQKNPTAFYLCASSAEAKQFFGPGTRLTVL.

V is TRBV4-1 and J is TRBJ2-1; D is perhaps TRBD1 (5 bases). The germline V and J ends were trimmed by 3 bases and 4 bases, with 7 bases remaining between them. Germline CDR1 reads MGHRA; CDR2 reads YSYEKL. This CDR3 has 13 amino acids. The CDR3 nucleotides are TGCGCCAGCAGCCAGACAGCGTACAATGAGCAGTTCTTC. As protein: CASSQTAYNEQFF.

This chain joins TRBV28 and TRBJ2-7; 10 nucleotides match TRBD2. Germline V lookup: CDR1 MDHEN, CDR2 SYDVKM. The CDR3 runs 14 residues. With V trimmed by 7 bases and J by 4 bases, 7 bases remained unmatched. The CDR3 reads CASNLSGRWYEQYF. CDR3 DNA sequence: TGTGCCAGCAATCTTAGCGGGAGGTGGTACGAGCAGTACTTC.

The J gene is TRBJ1-2, the V gene TRBV2, with 8 bases aligning to TRBD1. The germline V gene has CDR1 SNHLY and CDR2 FYNNEI. CDR3 length: 16 residues. J was trimmed by 7 bases and V by 6 bases; bases with no gene match: 16. The CDR3 coding sequence is TGTGCCAGCAGCCGAAAACAAAAGACAGGGGTCGGTGGCTACACCTTC. It is translated as CASSRKQKTGVGGYTF. The full variable domain, in which reference TRBV2 and TRBJ1-2 provide the parts outside the CDR3, is EPEVTQTPSHQVTQMGQEVILRCVPISNHLYFYWYRQILGQKVEFLVSFYNNEISEKSEIFDDQFSVERPDGSNFTLKIRSTKLEDSAMYFCASSRKQKTGVGGYTFGSGTRLTVV.

The genes are TRBV4-2 and TRBJ1-5; the D gene is possibly TRBD1 (5 bases). This CDR3 comprises 17 residues. Trimming shortened V by 0 bases and J by 8 bases, and 20 bases separated the two germline ends. CDR1 and CDR2 (germline): LGHNA, YNFKEQ. CDR3 residues: CASSQEGGRVIGEPQHF. Here the CDR3 DNA reads TGTGCCAGCAGCCAAGAGGGGGGACGGGTTATTGGGGAGCCCCAGCATTTT.

CDR3: CASSQEVTGELFF. In DNA, the CDR3 is TGTGCCAGCAGCCAAGAGGTGACCGGGGAGCTGTTTTTT. The genes are TRBV4-2 and TRBJ2-2; no firm D call. CDR1 and CDR2 from the germline V gene are LGHNA and YNFKEQ. V was shortened by 0 bases and J by 5 bases, with 4 bases between the two germline ends. The CDR3 is 13 residues long.

This clone turned up a few times. This chain links TRBV6-2 or TRBV6-3 with TRBJ1-2; D might be TRBD1 (6 bases). Trimming took 4 bases from V and 8 from J, leaving 17 bases between them. Germline V gene lookup returns CDR1 MNHEY and CDR2 SVGEGT. The CDR3 runs 14 residues. CDR3 protein: CASSLDSPSGGYTF. The CDR3 nucleotides read TGTGCCAGCAGTTTGGACAGTCCGTCGGGCGGCTACACCTTC.

J is TRBJ2-1 and V is TRBV6-4; weak D call: TRBD2 (5 bases). CDR1 is MRHNA and CDR2 is SNTAGT in the germline V gene. The CDR3 extends over 15 amino acids. V lost 6 bases to trimming and J lost 0 bases, with 12 bases between them. CDR3 sequence (DNA): TGTGCCAGCAGCCTCAGAGGAGGCTCCTACAATGAGCAGTTCTTC. This gives the protein CASSLRGGSYNEQFF.

This chain links TRBV7-8 with TRBJ1-2; TRBD1 agrees at 7 bases. The J segment lost 7 bases and the V segment lost 5 bases, leaving 13 bases of the junction unmatched. This CDR3 contains 15 residues. Germline V gene sequence: CDR1 SGHVS, CDR2 FQNEAQ. The DNA of the CDR3 is TGTGCCAGCAGCGCCCGATCCGCCCAGGGGGGTGGCTACACCTTC. Encoded protein: CASSARSAQGGGYTF. Full variable domain (rest looked up from reference TRBV7-8 and TRBJ1-2): GAGVSQSPRYKVAKRGQDVALRCDPISGHVSLFWYQQALGQGPEFLTYFQNEAQLDKSGLPSDRFFAERPEGSVSTLKIQRTQQEDSAVYLCASSARSAQGGGYTFGSGTRLTVV.

The table lists this clone with a count of one. The junction departs from germline at one end; a sequencing error may be responsible. The V gene is TRBV7-2, the J gene TRBJ1-1; 8 bases line up with TRBD1. This CDR3 spans 14 amino acids. CDR1 SGHTA and CDR2 FQGNSA come from the germline V gene. CDR3 region: CASSLISRDRPLEF. The CDR3 DNA reads TGTGCCAGCAGCTTAATTTCCCGGGACAGGCCGCTGGAATTT. The full variable domain, in which reference TRBV7-2 and TRBJ1-1 provide the parts outside the CDR3, is GAGVSQSPSNKVTEKGKDVELRCDPISGHTALYWYRQSLGQGLEFLIYFQGNSAPDKSGLPSDRFSAERTGGSVSTLTIQRTQQEDSAVYLCASSLISRDRPLEFGQGTRLTVV.

The chain carries TRBV7-8 and TRBJ1-2; weak D call: TRBD1 (5 bases). The V and J ends lost 2 bases and 8 bases respectively, with 15 bases between them. Germline loops: CDR1 SGHVS, CDR2 FQNEAQ. The CDR3 is made up of 14 amino acids. This CDR3 is CASSLRTTTAGYTF. In nucleotides, the CDR3 is TGTGCCAGCAGCTTAAGGACGACGACAGCCGGCTACACCTTC.

This clone was observed a few times. The gene calls are TRBV9 and TRBJ2-7; TRBD2 matches 7 bases. CDR1 and CDR2 (germline): SGDLS, YYNGEE. Trimming removed 4 bases from V and 0 bases from J; junction bases left unmatched: 10. The CDR3 runs to 16 residues. The CDR3 coding sequence is TGTGCCAGCAGCACAACCCTAGCGGCCAGCTCCTACGAGCAGTACTTC. Protein product: CASSTTLAASSYEQYF.

CDR3: CASSEDRFYEQYF. The CDR3 nucleotides read TGTGCCAGCAGTGAAGACAGGTTTTACGAGCAGTACTTC. This chain links TRBV6-1 with TRBJ2-7; D might be TRBD1 (5 bases). The CDR3 runs 13 residues. Trimming pared 1 base from V and 4 bases from J, leaving 8 bases between. CDR1 is MNHNS, CDR2 SASEGT, per germline.

The chain links TRBV18 to TRBJ2-3; D perhaps matches TRBD2 (6 bases). From germline, CDR1 is KGHSH and CDR2 LQKENI. The germline V and J ends were trimmed by 2 bases and 1 base, with 16 bases remaining between them. The CDR3 loop spans 17 amino acids. The CDR3 protein is CASSPITGRGGTDTQYF. CDR3 coding DNA: TGTGCCAGCTCACCAATTACCGGGAGAGGGGGCACAGATACGCAGTATTTT.

CDR3 bases: TGTGCCACCAGCAGCACACAGGGTTTCCGCAATCAGCCCCAGCATTTT. It yields the protein CATSSTQGFRNQPQHF. The genes are TRBV15 and TRBJ1-5; possible D gene TRBD1, 6 bases. The V gene lost 3 bases and the J gene lost 2 bases, with 14 bases spanning the gap. Per the germline V gene, CDR1 is LNHNV and CDR2 is YYDKDF (reference sequence). This CDR3 has 16 residues.

This chain connects TRBV5-6 to TRBJ2-2; TRBD2 might be the D (5 bases). Trimming took 3 bases from V and 1 from J, leaving 13 bases between them. Germline CDR1 and CDR2: SGHDT and YYEEEE. The CDR3 contains 16 residues. CDR3 nucleotides: TGTGCCAGCAGCTCGATTTACGGGAAGAACACCGGGGAGCTGTTTTTT. This encodes CASSSIYGKNTGELFF.

The chain is built from TRBV18 and TRBJ1-1; TRBD1 matches 12 bases. The CDR3 is 13 amino acids. Germline V gene data show CDR1 as KGHSH and CDR2 as LQKENI. The ends lost 6 bases at V and 8 bases at J; junction bases unmatched: 4. The CDR3 protein is CASSRDRGQEAFF. CDR3 DNA sequence: TGTGCCAGCTCCCGGGACAGGGGGCAGGAAGCTTTCTTT. The whole variable domain, remainder taken from reference TRBV18 and TRBJ1-1, is NAGVMQNPRHLVRRRGQEARLRCSPMKGHSHVYWYRQLPEEGLKFMVYLQKENIIDESGMPKERFSAEFPKEGPSILRIQQVVRGDSAAYFCASSRDRGQEAFFGQGTRLTVV.

This sequence joins TRBV7-8 and TRBJ2-3; 14 nucleotides match TRBD2. The trim removed 3 bases at V and 8 bases at J, leaving 7 bases unmatched. Germline CDR1 is SGHVS and CDR2 is FQNEAQ. The CDR3 runs 16 residues. CDR3 loop: CASSLGTSGSLVTQYF. The CDR3 region has the DNA TGTGCCAGCAGCTTGGGGACTAGCGGGAGTCTGGTTACGCAGTATTTT.

The CDR3 DNA reads TGTGCCAGCAGCTTATCGCCGTTGTATGAGCAGTTCTTC. Amino acids: CASSLSPLYEQFF. The chain recombines TRBV11-3 with TRBJ2-1; D unresolved. Germline V lookup: CDR1 SGHNT, CDR2 YENEEA. This CDR3 is built from 13 residues. Trimming took off 2 bases at V and 8 bases at J, with 10 bases between the two ends.

This chain joins TRBV21-1 and TRBJ2-5; TRBD1, the D gene given by the table, was not confirmed from the DNA. TRBV21-1 is tagged as a pseudogene. The CDR3 loop spans 16 amino acids. The CDR3 bases are TGTGCCAGCAGCAAAGCTAGGGACAGGGGGCGGGAGACCCAGTACTTC. Translated, it gives CASSKARDRGRETQYF.

The rearrangement links TRBV11-3 to TRBJ1-1; D is undetermined. The CDR3 length is 16 residues. Germline CDR1 SGHNT, CDR2 YENEEA. V lost 7 bases, J lost 1 base, and 19 bases lay in between. The CDR3 sequence: CASTYSPRRGNTEAFF. As DNA, the CDR3 is TGTGCCAGCACCTACTCTCCCCGGCGCGGGAACACTGAAGCTTTCTTT.

This rearrangement joins TRBV7-2 to TRBJ2-3; perhaps TRBD1 as D (5 bases). The CDR3 spans 15 residues. CDR1 is SGHTA and CDR2 is FQGNSA in the germline V gene. The V and J ends lost 5 bases and 3 bases respectively, with 15 bases between them. CDR3 sequence (DNA): TGTGCCAGCAGCCCCCAAGCGCAGGGAACAGATACGCAGTATTTT. This gives the protein CASSPQAQGTDTQYF.

V and J are TRBV10-3 and TRBJ2-7; 9 bases agree with TRBD2. The trim removed 5 bases at V and 3 bases at J, leaving 5 bases unmatched. Germline values: CDR1 ENHRY, CDR2 SYGVKD. This CDR3 is 14 amino acids long. The CDR3 loop reads CAISSSGGDYEQYF. CDR3 nucleotide sequence: TGTGCCATCAGTAGTAGCGGGGGTGACTACGAGCAGTACTTC.